The next 32 T cell receptor beta chains were all read from a single sample in a study of spatial heterogeneity in lung cancer. The study, taken as a whole, reports: Counts of expanded alpha and beta TCRs within tumors tracked the tumor nonsynonymous mutation count.

TCRdb analysed the 5' RACE reads with MiXCR anew, one entry per CDR3 protein. The table includes over 10,000 distinct CDR3 sequences, approximately 4.6% detected once. Time point here: sample taken at primary tumor resection. Their antigens remain unidentified. Source: lung tumor tissue, taken at surgery. These receptors were taken from a male donor with early-stage non-small cell lung cancer.

The table lists this clonotype with a few counts. The chain couples TRBV6-6 to TRBJ2-2; 8 bases line up with TRBD2. J gave up 3 bases and V 10 bases, and 7 bases lay outside the gene matches. Germline V lookup: CDR1 MNHNY, CDR2 SVGAGI (reference sequence). The CDR3 is 14 amino acids. CDR3 region: CATREGAYTGELFF. DNA for the CDR3: TGTGCCACCCGGGAGGGCGCGTACACCGGGGAGCTGTTTTTT.

This clonotype was recorded at least ten times. The chain joins TRBV24-1 to TRBJ1-5; the D is unclear. This CDR3 comprises 13 residues. The V end was cut by 6 bases, the J end by 2 bases, with 7 bases between. Germline loops: CDR1 KGHDR, CDR2 SFDVKD. CDR3 nucleotide sequence: TGTGCCACCAGTACGGTCGGCAATCAGCCCCAGCATTTT. This translates into CATSTVGNQPQHF.

Only a few counts were recorded for this clonotype. The CDR3 reads CASSLGQGANYGYTF. The CDR3 coding sequence is TGCGCCAGCAGCCTCGGACAGGGTGCGAACTATGGCTACACCTTC. The V gene is TRBV5-1, the J gene TRBJ1-2; 8 nucleotides agree with TRBD1. V shed 4 bases and J 2 bases; nucleotides not matched to a gene: 7. Per the germline V gene, CDR1 is SGHRS and CDR2 is YFSETQ. The CDR3 is made up of 15 amino acids.

There are many counts of this clonotype. The V gene is TRBV10-3, the J gene TRBJ1-6, with TRBD1 matching 8 bases. Germline V lookup: CDR1 ENHRY, CDR2 SYGVKD. The CDR3 length is 13 residues. V gave up 4 bases and J gave up 19 bases; unmatched junction bases: 12. CDR3 protein: CAISVRGTGGLHF. CDR3 coding DNA: TGTGCCATCAGTGTTCGGGGGACAGGAGGTTTGCACTTT.

This clonotype occurred many times. V gene TRBV20-1 combines with J gene TRBJ2-5, with D possibly called TRBD1 or TRBD2 (6 bases each). CDR3 size: 14 residues. V gave up 0 bases and J gave up 2 bases, with 10 bases separating them. CDR1 and CDR2 (germline): DFQATT, SNEGSKA (reference sequence). CDR3 sequence: CSARDGGTQETQYF. CDR3 nucleotides: TGCAGTGCTAGAGATGGGGGGACACAAGAGACCCAGTACTTC.

V is TRBV27 and J is TRBJ2-1; weak D call: TRBD1 (5 bases). This CDR3 contains 11 residues. V was pared by 2 bases and J by 9 bases, with 5 bases between. Germline CDR1 is MNHEY and CDR2 is SMNVEV (reference sequence). The DNA for the CDR3 is TGTGCCAGCAGTTTAAGGGGTGAGCAGTTCTTC. This translates into CASSLRGEQFF.

This clonotype was counted at least ten times. The V and J genes are TRBV6-1 and TRBJ1-1, with D possibly matching TRBD1 (6 bases). This CDR3 has 13 amino acids. V was shortened by 6 bases and J by 3 bases, with 11 bases between the two germline ends. Germline V gene data show CDR1 as MNHNS and CDR2 as SASEGT. Here the CDR3 DNA reads TGTGCCAGCAGGGGGGGGGCTGACACTGAAGCTTTCTTT. Translating gives CASRGGADTEAFF.

This clonotype was detected many times. The V gene is TRBV19, the J gene TRBJ1-1, with 8 positions matching TRBD1. The CDR3 length is 16 residues. Germline loops: CDR1 LNHDA, CDR2 SQIVND (reference sequence). The V segment lost 3 bases and the J segment 1 base; nucleotides outside the gene matches: 7. This CDR3 reads CASSIRPGTGNTEAFF. The CDR3, as DNA: TGTGCCAGTAGTATTCGTCCTGGGACAGGGAACACTGAAGCTTTCTTT.

This clonotype has more than one count but fewer than ten. V is TRBV10-1 and J is TRBJ2-1; D unclear. Trimming took 5 bases from V and 1 from J, leaving 6 bases between them. The CDR3 spans 13 residues. Germline CDR1 reads WNHNN; CDR2 reads SYGVQD (reference sequence). The CDR3 loop reads CASSKESYNEQFF. The CDR3, as DNA: TGCGCCAGCAGTAAAGAGTCCTACAATGAGCAGTTCTTC.

There are many counts of this clonotype. V gene TRBV28 combines with J gene TRBJ1-2, with TRBD1 as a possible D gene (6 bases). This CDR3 has 16 residues. Germline V CDR1 and CDR2: MDHEN, SYDVKM. The V and J ends lost 4 bases and 7 bases respectively, with 22 bases between them. The CDR3 loop reads CASSSPPGGGQGGYTF. The CDR3 DNA is TGTGCCAGCAGTTCTCCTCCCGGCGGGGGGCAAGGTGGCTACACCTTC.

This clonotype has at least ten counts. J is TRBJ2-2 and V is TRBV27; D not certain. This CDR3 region has 12 residues. The V and J ends lost 10 bases and 4 bases respectively, with 10 bases between them. Germline lookup yields CDR1 MNHEY and CDR2 SMNVEV (reference sequence). CDR3 protein: CATDPGTGELFF. The CDR3 DNA sequence: TGTGCCACTGACCCCGGCACCGGGGAGCTGTTTTTT.

In this sample, this clonotype turned up many times. The chain's CDR3 is CSARDQGLSDTQYF. The DNA of the CDR3 is TGCAGTGCTAGAGATCAGGGGCTATCAGATACGCAGTATTTT. The chain employs TRBV20-1 and TRBJ2-3, with TRBD1 as a possible D gene (6 bases). The length of the CDR3 is 14 residues. Germline CDR1 reads DFQATT; CDR2 reads SNEGSKA (reference sequence). The V and J ends lost 0 bases and 4 bases respectively, with 11 bases between them.

This clonotype occurred many times. The chain links TRBV29-1 to TRBJ2-5; D remains unclear. Trimming removed 7 bases from V and 5 bases from J, with 14 bases in between. CDR3 size: 12 residues. The germline CDR1 and CDR2 sequences are SQVTM and ANQGSEA. CDR3 in DNA: TGCAGCGCCGGGTTAACCGGGGAGACCCAGTACTTC. Its protein is CSAGLTGETQYF.

This clonotype was seen repeatedly, ten times or more. The chain links TRBV7-2 to TRBJ1-2, with TRBD1 matching 7 bases. CDR1 is SGHTA, CDR2 FQGNSA, per germline. J was trimmed by 10 bases and V by 5 bases; bases with no gene match: 16. CDR3 length equals 15 residues. CDR3 bases: TGTGCCAGCAGCCCCGGGACAGCTCTTCGGTGGGACTACACCTTC. Its protein product is CASSPGTALRWDYTF.

In its sample, this clonotype was seen many times. V gene TRBV20-1 combines with J gene TRBJ2-3, with a tentative D call TRBD2 (5 bases). V was shortened by 6 bases and J by 0 bases, with 16 bases between the two germline ends. Looked up from germline, CDR1 is DFQATT and CDR2 is SNEGSKA (reference sequence). This CDR3 has 15 residues. CDR3 in DNA: TGCAGTGCCACAGAGGGCAGATCTAGCACAGATACGCAGTATTTT. This sequence encodes CSATEGRSSTDTQYF.

The CDR3 DNA is TGTGCCACCAGTGACGGGGGAGAGACTGAAGCTTTCTTT. This translates into CATSDGGETEAFF. This sequence joins TRBV24-1 and TRBJ1-1; possibly TRBD1 for D (5 bases). V lost 4 bases, J lost 5 bases, and 10 bases lay in between. Germline values: CDR1 KGHDR, CDR2 SFDVKD. The CDR3 loop spans 13 amino acids.

Many counts were recorded for this clonotype. The rearrangement uses TRBV29-1 and TRBJ2-3, with TRBD2 identical over 8 bases. The germline CDR1 and CDR2 sequences are SQVTM and ANQGSEA. The trim removed 4 bases at V and 2 bases at J, leaving 8 bases unmatched. The CDR3 totals 15 residues. CDR3 region: CSVVRSGGHTDTQYF. CDR3 DNA: TGCAGCGTTGTTAGGAGCGGGGGCCACACAGATACGCAGTATTTT.

The chain uses TRBV27 and TRBJ2-5, with 8 bases fitting TRBD1. Per the germline V gene, CDR1 is MNHEY and CDR2 is SMNVEV (reference sequence). With 10 bases clipped from V and 4 bases from J, the junction kept 5 bases outside the gene matches. This CDR3 has 12 amino acids. The CDR3 region is CATRTGLETQYF. The CDR3 DNA reads as TGTGCCACACGGACAGGGCTAGAGACCCAGTACTTC.

This clonotype was recorded at least ten times. The rearrangement links TRBV29-1 to TRBJ2-5, with 8 bases lining up with TRBD1. The germline CDR1 and CDR2 sequences are SQVTM and ANQGSEA. With V trimmed by 7 bases and J by 5 bases, 9 bases remained unmatched. The CDR3 is 13 amino acids. CDR3: CSGDRGQGETQYF. The CDR3 nucleotides are TGCAGCGGTGACAGGGGCCAGGGGGAGACCCAGTACTTC.

This clonotype is categorized as medium-sized. J is TRBJ2-7 and V is TRBV7-2; TRBD1 aligns across 8 bases. V was pared by 1 base and J by 3 bases, with 2 bases of the junction left unmatched. The CDR3 runs 14 residues. CDR1 SGHTA and CDR2 FQGNSA come from the germline V gene. CDR3: CASSLDGTGYEQYF. The CDR3 bases are TGTGCCAGCAGCTTAGATGGGACAGGCTACGAGCAGTACTTC. Filled out from reference TRBV7-2 and TRBJ2-7, the complete variable domain reads GAGVSQSPSNKVTEKGKDVELRCDPISGHTALYWYRQSLGQGLEFLIYFQGNSAPDKSGLPSDRFSAERTGGSVSTLTIQRTQQEDSAVYLCASSLDGTGYEQYFGPGTRLTVT.

Many counts were recorded for this clonotype. The gene calls are TRBV27 and TRBJ2-7; 7 bases are shared with TRBD1. The CDR3 covers 13 residues. Germline assignment: CDR1 MNHEY and CDR2 SMNVEV (reference sequence). V shed 5 bases and J 0 bases; nucleotides not matched to a gene: 1. The CDR3 loop is CASSDRVSYEQYF. For the CDR3, the DNA is TGTGCCAGCAGTGACAGGGTCTCCTACGAGCAGTACTTC.

This clonotype was counted ten times or more. The J gene is TRBJ2-5, the V gene TRBV20-1; 10 bases agree with TRBD1. CDR3 length: 15 residues. Germline CDR1 and CDR2: DFQATT and SNEGSKA (reference sequence). V was pared by 5 bases and J by 5 bases, with 11 bases of the junction left unmatched. Here the CDR3 reads CSAQAGTGVLETQYF. The CDR3 DNA is TGCAGTGCTCAAGCCGGGACAGGGGTTTTGGAGACCCAGTACTTC.

The V gene is TRBV28, the J gene TRBJ1-5; 9 positions match TRBD1. The length of the CDR3 is 15 residues. Germline V gene sequence: CDR1 MDHEN, CDR2 SYDVKM. Losses at the gene ends were 3 bases for V and 5 bases for J; bases not matched to a gene: 5. As DNA, the CDR3 is TGTGCCAGCAGTTTTCGACAGGGGGGCTATCAGCCCCAGCATTTT. Amino acids: CASSFRQGGYQPQHF.

This clonotype was recorded a few times. The gene calls are TRBV18 and TRBJ2-1; D is ambiguous. CDR1 is KGHSH and CDR2 is LQKENI in the germline V gene. CDR3 size: 16 residues. With 2 bases removed from V and 10 bases from J, the gap between germline ends came to 21 bases. As DNA, the CDR3 is TGTGCCAGCTCACCAAACAAGGCAGACCTTAAACTGGAGCAGTTCTTC. Amino acid sequence: CASSPNKADLKLEQFF. Supplemented by reference TRBV18 and TRBJ2-1, the full variable domain reads NAGVMQNPRHLVRRRGQEARLRCSPMKGHSHVYWYRQLPEEGLKFMVYLQKENIIDESGMPKERFSAEFPKEGPSILRIQQVVRGDSAAYFCASSPNKADLKLEQFFGPGTRLTVL.

The chain combines TRBV6-6 with TRBJ2-7; TRBD1 matches at 7 bases. This CDR3 is built from 15 residues. V shed 6 bases, J shed 0 bases, and the junction held 8 bases outside the gene matches. CDR1 MNHNY and CDR2 SVGAGI come from the germline V gene (reference sequence). The CDR3 sequence: CASRPGQYNSYEQYF. CDR3 nucleotide sequence: TGTGCCAGCAGGCCGGGACAGTACAACTCCTACGAGCAGTACTTC.

This clonotype was recorded at least ten times. The chain carries TRBV6-2 or TRBV6-3 and TRBJ2-7; 8 bases are a match to TRBD2. V trimming: 4 bases; J trimming: 4 bases; junction bases outside the gene matches: 12. Germline V gives CDR1 MNHEY, CDR2 SVGEGT. The CDR3 extends over 16 amino acids. This CDR3 reads CASSSPGKRGLYEQYF. DNA of the CDR3: TGTGCCAGCAGTTCCCCCGGGAAGCGGGGGTTATACGAGCAGTACTTC.

The sample holds many counts of this clonotype. The rearrangement joins TRBV5-5 to TRBJ1-2, with a weak D call TRBD1 (6 bases). V was pared by 2 bases and J by 4 bases, with 15 bases between. This CDR3 region has 15 residues. CDR1 and CDR2 (germline): SGHKS, YYEKEE (reference sequence). This chain's CDR3 is CASSLGGQDLYGYTF. The CDR3 region has the DNA TGTGCCAGCAGCTTAGGGGGACAAGATCTCTATGGCTACACCTTC.

This clonotype was detected a few times. The rearrangement links TRBV5-5 to TRBJ1-3; D remains ambiguous. The CDR3 loop spans 14 amino acids. V gave up 1 base and J gave up 4 bases, with 9 bases separating them. Germline V gene sequence: CDR1 SGHKS, CDR2 YYEKEE (reference sequence). CDR3 sequence: CASSLFQRGNTIYF. In nucleotides, the CDR3 is TGTGCCAGCAGCTTGTTTCAGCGCGGAAACACCATATATTTT.

This clonotype has a count of ten or more. This chain connects TRBV9 to TRBJ2-2, with 9 bases aligning to TRBD2. The CDR3 sequence is 15 residues long. Germline V lookup: CDR1 SGDLS, CDR2 YYNGEE. J lost 8 bases, V lost 0 bases, and 5 bases had no gene match. CDR3 DNA: TGTGCCAGCAGCGTAGCTAGCGGGACTCTTGGGGAGCTGTTTTTT. It is translated as CASSVASGTLGELFF.

The rearrangement links TRBV6-5 to TRBJ1-1; TRBD1 is a possible D gene (6 bases). V was trimmed by 5 bases and J by 10 bases, leaving 29 bases between them. Germline values: CDR1 MNHEY, CDR2 SVGAGI. This CDR3 comprises 17 residues. The CDR3 sequence: CASSRDTLRDRIIVAFF. The CDR3 nucleotides read TGTGCCAGCAGTCGGGACACCCTCAGAGACAGAATAATTGTAGCTTTCTTT.

This clonotype came up many times. The CDR3 sequence is CASSFNFYGYTF. As DNA, the CDR3 is TGTGCCAGCAGTTTCAATTTCTATGGCTACACCTTC. V and J are TRBV12-3 or TRBV12-4 and TRBJ1-2; D is undetermined. The ends were cut back, 3 bases at V and 4 bases at J, with 6 bases in the middle. This CDR3 is 12 amino acids long.

The chain links TRBV6-5 to TRBJ2-3; D is perhaps TRBD1 or TRBD2 (6 bases each). Deletions cut 6 bases from V and 3 bases from J, with 16 bases between. Per germline, CDR1 MNHEY and CDR2 SVGAGI. The CDR3 is 15 residues long. The CDR3: CASSLRGEGTDTQYF. The CDR3 DNA is TGTGCCAGCAGCCTAAGGGGGGAAGGGACAGATACGCAGTATTTT.